These 9 T cell receptor beta chains were sequenced from one sample in a study of blood T cells in healthy people across ages. The use of a sample-barcoded 5' primer and a J-beta primer mix characterized a second PCR of about 7 to 12 cycles. TCRdb called the 5' RACE reads again in MiXCR, with one record for every CDR3 protein. The sample includes fewer than 900,000 distinct CDR3 sequences, 49% of them seen just once. What was sequenced was blood. The receptors shown here come from a woman aged 55-70 years in good health.

This CDR3 is CASSFDRYYGYTF. The CDR3, as DNA: TGTGCCAGCAGCTTCGACCGGTACTATGGCTACACCTTC. V is TRBV7-3 and J is TRBJ1-2; no clear D gene. This CDR3 is built from 13 residues. Germline-derived CDR1 and CDR2 are SGHTA and FQGTGA. Between the trimmed V and J ends, which lost 3 bases and 3 bases, there was a span of 8 bases.

The chain uses TRBV6-5 and TRBJ2-1; a weak D match, TRBD1 (6 bases). Trimming cost V 9 bases and J 0 bases, with 12 bases left between them. CDR1 and CDR2 from the germline V gene are MNHEY and SVGAGI. This CDR3 is built from 14 residues. CDR3 in DNA: TGTGCCAGTCCCAGGGACATCTCCTACAATGAGCAGTTCTTC. It yields the protein CASPRDISYNEQFF.

This chain's CDR3 is CSARDRDRSYEQYF. DNA for the CDR3: TGCAGTGCTAGAGATCGGGACAGGTCCTACGAGCAGTACTTC. This chain links TRBV20-1 with TRBJ2-7; TRBD1 aligns across 8 bases. The CDR3 sequence is 14 residues long. V lost 0 bases to trimming and J lost 1 base; unmatched junction nucleotides: 2. Germline V gene sequence: CDR1 DFQATT, CDR2 SNEGSKA (reference sequence).

In regard to this clonotype: An end of the junction does not agree with germline; a read error may underlie this. The chain recombines TRBV14 with TRBJ2-1, with 15 bases fitting TRBD2. The germline CDR1 and CDR2 sequences are SGHDN and FVKESK. The CDR3 is made up of 19 amino acids. CDR3 nucleotides: TGTGCCAGCAGCCAAGGGACTAGCGGGAGGGCCATATCCTACAATGAGCGGTTCTTC. As protein: CASSQGTSGRAISYNERFF.

The chain recombines TRBV10-3 with TRBJ2-6, with 9 bases fitting TRBD1. Trimming at V came to 1 base and at J to 1 base, leaving 5 bases not matched to a gene. Germline lookup yields CDR1 ENHRY and CDR2 SYGVKD. This CDR3 is built from 18 residues. CDR3 coding DNA: TGTGCCATCAGTGAGTTACTGGGACAGGGTTCTGGGGCCAACGTCCTGACTTTC. Translating it yields CAISELLGQGSGANVLTF.

In this sample, this clonotype turned up a few times. This chain uses TRBV5-1 with TRBJ2-5; weak D call: TRBD2 (5 bases). Trimming removed 6 bases from V and 2 bases from J, with 14 bases in between. Looked up from germline, CDR1 is SGHRS and CDR2 is YFSETQ. This CDR3 region has 14 residues. DNA for the CDR3: TGCGCCAGCACCCGCGGCAGCGGACAAGAGACCCAGTACTTC. Protein product: CASTRGSGQETQYF.

This clonotype has more than one count but fewer than ten. This chain joins TRBV25-1 and TRBJ2-4, with 9 bases matching TRBD1. This CDR3 region has 15 residues. Trimming removed 3 bases from V and 2 bases from J; junction bases left unmatched: 2. The germline CDR1 and CDR2 sequences are MGHDK and SYGVNS. This CDR3 is CASSEGQGPKNIQYF. CDR3 nucleotide sequence: TGTGCCAGCAGTGAGGGACAGGGCCCCAAAAACATTCAGTACTTC.

In nucleotides, the CDR3 is TGCAGTGCTAGAGATCCGCGGGAGGGCCGAGGGAGCACAGATACGCAGTATTTT. Its protein is CSARDPREGRGSTDTQYF. The chain couples TRBV20-1 to TRBJ2-3; TRBD2 agrees at 9 bases. CDR3 length equals 18 residues. J was trimmed by 0 bases and V by 0 bases; bases with no gene match: 10. Germline-derived CDR1 and CDR2 are DFQATT and SNEGSKA (reference sequence).

The V and J genes are TRBV4-3 and TRBJ2-7, with D possibly TRBD1 on 5 matching bases. V shed 3 bases and J shed 2 bases, with 11 bases lying between them. Germline V lookup: CDR1 LGHNA, CDR2 YSLEER. This CDR3 has 14 amino acids. CDR3 amino acids: CASSQGKGTYEQYF. The DNA of the CDR3 is TGCGCCAGCAGCCAGGGTAAGGGGACCTACGAGCAGTACTTC.